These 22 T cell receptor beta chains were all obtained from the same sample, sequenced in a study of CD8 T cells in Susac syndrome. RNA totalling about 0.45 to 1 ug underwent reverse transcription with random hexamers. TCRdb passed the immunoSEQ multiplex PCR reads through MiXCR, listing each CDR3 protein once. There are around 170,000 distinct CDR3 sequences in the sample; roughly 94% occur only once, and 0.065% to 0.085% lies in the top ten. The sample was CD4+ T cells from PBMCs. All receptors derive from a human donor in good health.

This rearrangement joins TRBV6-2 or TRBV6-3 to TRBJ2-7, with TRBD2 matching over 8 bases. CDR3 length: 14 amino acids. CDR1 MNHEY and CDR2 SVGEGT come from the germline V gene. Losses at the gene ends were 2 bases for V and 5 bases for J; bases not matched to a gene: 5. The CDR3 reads CASSYAGRAHEQYF. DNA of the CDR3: TGTGCCAGCAGTTACGCCGGGAGGGCGCACGAGCAGTACTTC.

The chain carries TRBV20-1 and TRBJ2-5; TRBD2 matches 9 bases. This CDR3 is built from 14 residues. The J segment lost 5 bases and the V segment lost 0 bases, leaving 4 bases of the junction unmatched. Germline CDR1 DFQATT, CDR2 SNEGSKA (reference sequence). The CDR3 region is CSARDIGLAETQYF. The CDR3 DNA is TGCAGTGCTAGAGATATCGGACTAGCGGAGACCCAGTACTTC.

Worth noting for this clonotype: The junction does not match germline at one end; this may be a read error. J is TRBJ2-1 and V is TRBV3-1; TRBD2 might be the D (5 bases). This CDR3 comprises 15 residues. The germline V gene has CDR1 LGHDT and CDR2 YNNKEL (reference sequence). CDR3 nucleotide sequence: TGTGCCAGCACCCAAGCGGTCACTACCTACAATGAGCAGTTCTTC. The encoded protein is CASTQAVTTYNEQFF.

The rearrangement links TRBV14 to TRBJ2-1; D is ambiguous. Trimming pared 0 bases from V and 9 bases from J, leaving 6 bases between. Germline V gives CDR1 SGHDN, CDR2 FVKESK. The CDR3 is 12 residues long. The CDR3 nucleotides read TGTGCCAGCAGCCAAGACTGGGGTGAGCAGTTCTTC. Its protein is CASSQDWGEQFF.

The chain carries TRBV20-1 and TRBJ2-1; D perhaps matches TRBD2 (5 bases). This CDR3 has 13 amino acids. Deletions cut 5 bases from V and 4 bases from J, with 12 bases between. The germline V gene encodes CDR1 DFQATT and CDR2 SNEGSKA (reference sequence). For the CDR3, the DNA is TGCAGTGCTGGTGAGGACTTTTACAATGAGCAGTTCTTC. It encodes CSAGEDFYNEQFF.

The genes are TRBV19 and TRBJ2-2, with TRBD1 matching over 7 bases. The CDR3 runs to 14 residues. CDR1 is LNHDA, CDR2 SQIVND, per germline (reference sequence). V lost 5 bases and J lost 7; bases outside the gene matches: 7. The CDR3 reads CASSSYRGIGELFF. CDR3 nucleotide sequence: TGTGCCAGTAGTTCGTACAGGGGAATCGGGGAGCTGTTTTTT.

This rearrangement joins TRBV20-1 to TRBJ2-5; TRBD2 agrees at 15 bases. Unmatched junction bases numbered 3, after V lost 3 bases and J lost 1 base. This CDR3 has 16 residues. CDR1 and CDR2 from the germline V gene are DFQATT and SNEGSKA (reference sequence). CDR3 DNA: TGCAGTGCTAGGGGGACTAGCGGGAGGCCCCAAGAGACCCAGTACTTC. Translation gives CSARGTSGRPQETQYF.

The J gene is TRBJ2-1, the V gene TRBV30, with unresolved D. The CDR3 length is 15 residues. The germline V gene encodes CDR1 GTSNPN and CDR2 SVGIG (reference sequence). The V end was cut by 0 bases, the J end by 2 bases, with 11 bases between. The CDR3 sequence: CAWSVGPGTYNEQFF. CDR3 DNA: TGTGCCTGGAGTGTAGGTCCGGGTACCTACAATGAGCAGTTCTTC.

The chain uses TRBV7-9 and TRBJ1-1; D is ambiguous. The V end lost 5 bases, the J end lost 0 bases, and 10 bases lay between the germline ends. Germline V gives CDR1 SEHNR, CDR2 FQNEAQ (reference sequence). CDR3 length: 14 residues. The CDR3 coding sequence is TGTGCCAGCAGCGGCGGTACAATGAACACTGAAGCTTTCTTT. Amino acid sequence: CASSGGTMNTEAFF.

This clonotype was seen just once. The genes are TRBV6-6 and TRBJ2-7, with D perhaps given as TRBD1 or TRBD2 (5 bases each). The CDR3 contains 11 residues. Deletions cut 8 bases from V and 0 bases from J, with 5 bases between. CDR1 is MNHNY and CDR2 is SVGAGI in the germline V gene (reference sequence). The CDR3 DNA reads TGTGCCAGCGGGGGCTCCTACGAGCAGTACTTC. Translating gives CASGGSYEQYF.

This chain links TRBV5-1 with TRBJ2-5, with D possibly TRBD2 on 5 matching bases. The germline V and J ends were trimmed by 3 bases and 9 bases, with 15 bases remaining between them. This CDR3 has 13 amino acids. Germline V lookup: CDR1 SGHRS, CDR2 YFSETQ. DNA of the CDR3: TGCGCCAGCAGCTCGCCGGGGATTGAGGCCCAGTACTTC. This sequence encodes CASSSPGIEAQYF.

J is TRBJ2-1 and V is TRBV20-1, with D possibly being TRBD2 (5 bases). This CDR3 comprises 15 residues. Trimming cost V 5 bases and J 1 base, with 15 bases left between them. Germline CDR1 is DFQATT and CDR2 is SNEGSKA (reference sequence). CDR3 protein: CSAPLRARSYNEQFF. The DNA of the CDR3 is TGCAGTGCTCCCCTGAGGGCGAGATCCTACAATGAGCAGTTCTTC.

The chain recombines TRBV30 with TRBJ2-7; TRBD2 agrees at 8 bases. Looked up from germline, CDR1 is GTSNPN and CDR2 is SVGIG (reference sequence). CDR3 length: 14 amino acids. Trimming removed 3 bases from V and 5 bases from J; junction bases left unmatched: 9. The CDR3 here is CAWRPGLGVDEQYF. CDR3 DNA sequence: TGTGCCTGGAGACCGGGACTAGGGGTTGACGAGCAGTACTTC.

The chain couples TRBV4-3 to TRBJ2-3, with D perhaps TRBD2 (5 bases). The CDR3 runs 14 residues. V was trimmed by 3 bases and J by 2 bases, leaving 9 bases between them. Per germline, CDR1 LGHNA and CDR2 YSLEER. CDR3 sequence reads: CASSHTEVTDTQYF. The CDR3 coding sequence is TGCGCCAGCAGCCATACGGAGGTCACAGATACGCAGTATTTT.

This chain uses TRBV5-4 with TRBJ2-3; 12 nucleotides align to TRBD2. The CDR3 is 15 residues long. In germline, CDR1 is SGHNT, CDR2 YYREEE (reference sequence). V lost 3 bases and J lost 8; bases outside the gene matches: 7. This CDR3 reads CASSSRLAGVSTQYF. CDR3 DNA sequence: TGTGCCAGCAGCTCCCGACTAGCGGGAGTGTCTACGCAGTATTTT.

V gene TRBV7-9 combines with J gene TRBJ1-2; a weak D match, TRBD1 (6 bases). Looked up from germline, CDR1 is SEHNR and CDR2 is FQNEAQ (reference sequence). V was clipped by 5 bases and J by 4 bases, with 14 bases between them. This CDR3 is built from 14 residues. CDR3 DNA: TGTGCCAGCAGCCGGGGACAAACGTTCTATGGCTACACCTTC. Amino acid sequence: CASSRGQTFYGYTF. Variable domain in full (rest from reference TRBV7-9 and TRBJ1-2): DTGVSQNPRHKITKRGQNVTFRCDPISEHNRLYWYRQTLGQGPEFLTYFQNEAQLEKSRLLSDRFSAERPKGSFSTLEIQRTEQGDSAMYLCASSRGQTFYGYTFGSGTRLTVV.

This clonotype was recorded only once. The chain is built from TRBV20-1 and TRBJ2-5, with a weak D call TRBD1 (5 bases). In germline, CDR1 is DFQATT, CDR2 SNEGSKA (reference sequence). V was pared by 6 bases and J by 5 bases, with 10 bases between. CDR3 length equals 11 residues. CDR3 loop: CSAPKGETQYF. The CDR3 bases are TGCAGTGCGCCCAAGGGGGAGACCCAGTACTTC.

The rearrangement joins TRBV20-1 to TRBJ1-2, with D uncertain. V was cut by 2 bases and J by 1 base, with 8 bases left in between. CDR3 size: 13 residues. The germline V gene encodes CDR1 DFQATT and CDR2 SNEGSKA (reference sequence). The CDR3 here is CSARRMVNYGYTF. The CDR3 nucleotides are TGCAGTGCTAGAAGGATGGTTAACTATGGCTACACCTTC.

CDR3 DNA: TGTGCCGGAACCTCGGGACTGAGCGGGTCCCTCCACTTT. Its protein product is CAGTSGLSGSLHF. The chain couples TRBV2 to TRBJ1-6, with D maybe TRBD1 (5 bases). V was shortened by 11 bases and J by 14 bases, with 22 bases between the two germline ends. The CDR3 covers 13 residues. Germline CDR1 SNHLY, CDR2 FYNNEI.

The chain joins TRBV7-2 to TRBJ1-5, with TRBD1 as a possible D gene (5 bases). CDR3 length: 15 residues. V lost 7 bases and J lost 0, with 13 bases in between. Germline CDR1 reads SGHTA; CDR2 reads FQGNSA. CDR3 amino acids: CASTLWGDSNQPQHF. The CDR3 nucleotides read TGTGCCAGCACCCTATGGGGGGATAGCAATCAGCCCCAGCATTTT.

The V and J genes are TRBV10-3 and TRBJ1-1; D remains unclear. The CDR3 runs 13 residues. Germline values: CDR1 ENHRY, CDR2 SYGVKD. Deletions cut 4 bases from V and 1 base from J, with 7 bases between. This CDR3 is CAISAGPNTEAFF. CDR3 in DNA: TGTGCCATCAGTGCCGGACCGAACACTGAAGCTTTCTTT.

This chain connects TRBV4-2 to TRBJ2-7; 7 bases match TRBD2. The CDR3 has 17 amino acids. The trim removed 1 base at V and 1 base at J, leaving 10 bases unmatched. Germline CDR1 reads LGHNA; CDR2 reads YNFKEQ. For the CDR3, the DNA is TGTGCCAGCAGCCAAGTGGGGGAGGGGACGGGTTCCTACGAGCAGTACTTC. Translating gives CASSQVGEGTGSYEQYF.